This T cell receptor beta chain was retrieved from a study of glioma-infiltrating T cells after dendritic cell vaccination. On the study more broadly: Autologous tumor lysate was loaded overnight onto monocyte-derived dendritic cells grown less than 8 days with IL-4 and GM-CSF.

Here immunoSEQ multiplex PCR was the method, and the copy in TCRdb shows in-frame clones only, minus some. The repertoire holds roughly 60,000 clones, with around nine tenths as singletons. In this sample, this clone turned up once. Germline lookup yields CDR1 LGHNA and CDR2 YNFKEQ. Trimming removed 3 bases at V and 5 bases at J, with 10 bases between. CDR3 length: 14 residues. This sample's time point: after dendritic cell vaccination, including at tumor progression/relapse. This TCR was sampled from a human donor with glioblastoma. V is TRBV4-2 and J is TRBJ2-2; possibly TRBD2 for D (6 bases). The sequenced sample was blood, obtained after dendritic cell vaccination. The CDR3, as DNA: TGTGCCAGCAGCCACCGCGGGGAAACCGGGGAGCTGTTTTTT. This sequence encodes CASSHRGETGELFF.